This T cell receptor (beta chain) was captured in a study of monozygotic twins with inflammatory bowel disease. A word on this clonotype: Its antigen is still unknown.

Germline CDR1 and CDR2: MGHDK and SYGVNS. The CDR3 is made up of 12 amino acids. UMIs incorporating a 6-nucleotide sample barcode were appended by means of template switching. Nested PCRs (about 15 and 9 cycles, two total) were applied to TCRalpha and TCRbeta cDNA. TCRdb re-analyzed the 5' RACE reads; it lists each CDR3 protein once, without DNA. The sample features about 440,000 distinct CDR3 sequences, with 2.4% in its top ten. Study-wide results and caveats: Variability in patient repertoires may have come partly from differing immunosuppressive treatments.

The gene calls are TRBV25-1 and TRBJ2-7. The clonotype originates from a human donor with ulcerative colitis or Crohn's disease, or a healthy co-twin of an affected twin (not recorded which). Source material: blood. The CDR3 protein is CASSEGSSQQYF.